This TCR beta chain came from a study of T cells expressing NK-cell markers. CDR1 and CDR2 (germline): SGDLS, YYNGEE. CDR3 length: 13 residues. TCRdb reprocessed the 5' RACE reads, with one entry per CDR3 protein and no DNA. This table holds 130,000 to 150,000 distinct CDR3 sequences. The rearrangement links TRBV9 to TRBJ1-1. This receptor was obtained from a man between 18 and 35 years old in good health. The sequencing input was blood T cells: a sorted CD56 or NKG2C T cell subset, CD4+ or CD8+ T cells, or bulk PBMC T cells (not recorded which). CDR3: CASREIDGEEAFF.